A single sample is the source of the 10 T cell receptor beta chains below, sequenced in a study of blood T cell repertoires in COVID-19. Libraries were prepared by immunoSEQ multiplex PCR; TCRdb keeps only in-frame clonotypes and omits some of them. Among some 50,000 clones listed, more than 85% were seen once. What was sequenced was peripheral blood. The source is a woman in her 70s with active COVID-19.

CDR3 protein: CASSRSRGVQNSPLHF. As DNA, the CDR3 is TGTGCCAGTAGTCGGAGCAGGGGAGTTCAGAATTCACCCCTCCACTTT. The rearrangement joins TRBV19 to TRBJ1-6; a weak D match, TRBD1 (6 bases). The CDR3 extends over 16 amino acids. Trimming cost V 5 bases and J 7 bases, with 18 bases left between them. Germline V CDR1 and CDR2: LNHDA, SQIVND (reference sequence).

The chain is built from TRBV28 and TRBJ1-4; tentatively, D is TRBD1 (5 bases). Between the trimmed V and J ends, which lost 6 bases and 8 bases, there was a span of 22 bases. CDR1 is MDHEN, CDR2 SYDVKM, per germline. The CDR3 is 16 amino acids. CDR3 coding DNA: TGTGCCAGCAGCTTCCATGGCGGGGGAGATAGGGAAAAACTGTTTTTT. Translating it yields CASSFHGGGDREKLFF. The full variable domain, rest sourced from reference TRBV28 and TRBJ1-4, is DVKVTQSSRYLVKRTGEKVFLECVQDMDHENMFWYRQDPGLGLRLIYFSYDVKMKEKGDIPEGYSVSREKKERFSLILESASTNQTSMYLCASSFHGGGDREKLFFGSGTQLSVL.

The genes are TRBV7-3 and TRBJ2-6; maybe TRBD1 (6 bases). Germline loops: CDR1 SGHTA, CDR2 FQGTGA. V lost 5 bases to trimming and J lost 4 bases, with 12 bases between them. This CDR3 comprises 15 residues. In DNA form, the CDR3 reads TGTGCCAGCAGCCTGGGGGCGGGCGGGGCCAACGTCCTGACTTTC. Protein sequence: CASSLGAGGANVLTF.

The chain carries TRBV18 and TRBJ2-7, with D perhaps matching TRBD1 (5 bases). Deletions cut 3 bases from V and 1 base from J, with 10 bases between. Per the germline V gene, CDR1 is KGHSH and CDR2 is LQKENI. CDR3 length: 14 amino acids. This CDR3 reads CASSPGRSSYEQYF. The CDR3 DNA sequence: TGTGCCAGCTCACCGGGGCGGAGTTCCTACGAGCAGTACTTC.

The V gene is TRBV28, the J gene TRBJ2-7; 11 bases agree with TRBD1. Germline V gives CDR1 MDHEN, CDR2 SYDVKM. This CDR3 spans 14 amino acids. Trimming cost V 10 bases and J 3 bases; bases outside gene matches: 8. The CDR3 DNA follows: TGTGCCATCCGACCGGGACAGGGGGTCTACGAGCAGTACTTC. Translation: CAIRPGQGVYEQYF.

This clone was picked up one time. V and J are TRBV28 and TRBJ2-3; TRBD2 matches 9 bases. Trimming cost V 3 bases and J 9 bases; bases outside gene matches: 10. CDR3 length: 15 amino acids. CDR1 and CDR2 (germline): MDHEN, SYDVKM. The DNA for the CDR3 is TGTGCCAGCAGTTTCTTCGGGACTAGCTACGGAACGCAGTATTTT. Protein: CASSFFGTSYGTQYF.

The J gene is TRBJ2-7, the V gene TRBV5-8; D is possibly TRBD1 (6 bases). Germline values: CDR1 SGHTS, CDR2 YDEGEE. With 3 bases removed from V and 4 bases from J, the gap between germline ends came to 14 bases. This CDR3 spans 14 amino acids. The CDR3 DNA reads TGTGCCAGCAGCTACAACCAGGACAGTTACGAGCAGTACTTC. It codes for CASSYNQDSYEQYF.

The rearrangement joins TRBV7-9 to TRBJ1-1; D gene uncertain. CDR1 is SEHNR, CDR2 FQNEAQ, per germline (reference sequence). V lost 2 bases and J lost 12, with 13 bases in between. This CDR3 spans 12 amino acids. The CDR3 loop is CASSLNVGNTFF. DNA for the CDR3: TGTGCCAGCAGCTTAAATGTGGGCAATACTTTCTTT.

The chain couples TRBV3-1 (or the pseudogene TRBV3-2) to TRBJ2-7; a possible D gene is TRBD2 (5 bases). V was shortened by 2 bases and J by 3 bases, with 11 bases between the two germline ends. Looked up from germline, CDR1 is LGHDT and CDR2 is YNNKEL (reference sequence). The CDR3 runs 14 residues. The CDR3 nucleotides are TGTGCCAGCAGCCAACGGGGTAGGCTCTACGAGCAGTACTTC. As protein: CASSQRGRLYEQYF.

This sequence joins TRBV10-3 and TRBJ1-1; no clear D. Trimming pared 0 bases from V and 5 bases from J, leaving 10 bases between. Per the germline V gene, CDR1 is ENHRY and CDR2 is SYGVKD. The CDR3 totals 14 residues. The CDR3 reads CAISESKSQTEAFF. Here the CDR3 DNA reads TGTGCCATCAGTGAGTCGAAATCCCAGACTGAAGCTTTCTTT.